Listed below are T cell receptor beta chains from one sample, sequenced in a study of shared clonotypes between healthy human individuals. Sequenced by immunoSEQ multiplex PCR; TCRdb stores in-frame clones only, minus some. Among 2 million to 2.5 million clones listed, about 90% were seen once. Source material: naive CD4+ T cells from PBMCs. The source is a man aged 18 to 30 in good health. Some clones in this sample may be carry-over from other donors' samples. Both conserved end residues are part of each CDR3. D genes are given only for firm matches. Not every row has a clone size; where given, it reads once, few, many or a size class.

CDR3 DNA: TGTGCCAGCAGCTCATACGGGGGGACGGGCAATGAGCAGTTCTTC; CDR3 protein: CASSSYGGTGNEQFF; J gene: TRBJ2-1; V gene: TRBV7-8; clone size: .; D gene: TRBD2
CDR3 DNA: TGCGCCAGCAGCTTGAGGGACGGCTCCTACGAGCAGTACTTC; CDR3 protein: CASSLRDGSYEQYF; J gene: TRBJ2-7; V gene: TRBV5-1; clone size: .; D gene: .
CDR3 DNA: TGCGCCAGCAGTTCTACAGGGTTTTACTCTGGAAACACCATATATTTT; CDR3 protein: CASSSTGFYSGNTIYF; J gene: TRBJ1-3; V gene: TRBV5-1; clone size: .; D gene: .
CDR3 DNA: TGTGCCAGCAGTGAGAGGTCAGGGGGCGTCGACGAGCAGTACTTC; CDR3 protein: CASSERSGGVDEQYF; J gene: TRBJ2-7; V gene: TRBV6-1; clone size: .; D gene: TRBD1
CDR3 DNA: TGTGCCAGCAGATCAGGGAACGAGCAGTACTTC; CDR3 protein: CASRSGNEQYF; J gene: TRBJ2-7; V gene: TRBV27; clone size: .; D gene: .
CDR3 DNA: TGTGCCAGCAGCTTCTACGACAGCTACGAGCAGTACTTC; CDR3 protein: CASSFYDSYEQYF; J gene: TRBJ2-7; V gene: TRBV7-2; clone size: .; D gene: .
CDR3 DNA: TGTGCCAGCATGGGGGAAAGGAGCACAGATACGCAGTATTTT; CDR3 protein: CASMGERSTDTQYF; J gene: TRBJ2-3; V gene: TRBV28; clone size: .; D gene: .
CDR3 DNA: TGTGCCAGCAGCCCCGGGGCTAGCGGGTATGAGCAGTTCTTC; CDR3 protein: CASSPGASGYEQFF; J gene: TRBJ2-1; V gene: TRBV7-3; clone size: few; D gene: TRBD2
CDR3 DNA: TGTGCCAGCAGCTTAGGGGGGGCGAGGGAGCAGTACTTC; CDR3 protein: CASSLGGAREQYF; J gene: TRBJ2-7; V gene: TRBV11-3; clone size: .; D gene: .
CDR3 DNA: TGTGCCAGCAGTTGCTCCCGGGAGGCTAGCACAGATACGCAGTATTTT; CDR3 protein: CASSCSREASTDTQYF; J gene: TRBJ2-3; V gene: TRBV6-4; clone size: .; D gene: TRBD2
CDR3 DNA: TGTGCCAGCAGCGCAATTAGGGGGAGCGGCACAGATACGCAGTATTTT; CDR3 protein: CASSAIRGSGTDTQYF; J gene: TRBJ2-3; V gene: TRBV9; clone size: .; D gene: .
CDR3 DNA: TGCAGCTTCGCGCTAGGGAGCTCCTACGAGCAGTACTTC; CDR3 protein: CSFALGSSYEQYF; J gene: TRBJ2-7; V gene: TRBV29-1; clone size: few; D gene: .
CDR3 DNA: TGTGCCAGCAGCCCAGCGGGACAGGGGAATTCACCCCTCCACTTT; CDR3 protein: CASSPAGQGNSPLHF; J gene: TRBJ1-6; V gene: TRBV7-9; clone size: .; D gene: TRBD1
CDR3 DNA: TGTGCCAGCAGCTTGGGGCAGAGCGCTGAAGCTTTCTTT; CDR3 protein: CASSLGQSAEAFF; J gene: TRBJ1-1; V gene: TRBV7-2; clone size: .; D gene: .
CDR3 DNA: TGTGCCAGCAGTTTGTTAGCTGTAGGGCATAGCAATCAGCCCCAGCATTTT; CDR3 protein: CASSLLAVGHSNQPQHF; J gene: TRBJ1-5; V gene: TRBV27; clone size: .; D gene: .
CDR3 DNA: TGCGCCAGCAGCCTGCAGCGGTGGGGCACAGATACGCAGTATTTT; CDR3 protein: CASSLQRWGTDTQYF; J gene: TRBJ2-3; V gene: TRBV4-1; clone size: .; D gene: .
CDR3 DNA: TGTGCCAGCCAAACCAGTGGGACTGAAGCTTTCTTT; CDR3 protein: CASQTSGTEAFF; J gene: TRBJ1-1; V gene: TRBV18; clone size: .; D gene: .
CDR3 DNA: TGTGCCAGCAGTGAAGTCGGTGCCAAAAACATTCAGTACTTC; CDR3 protein: CASSEVGAKNIQYF; J gene: TRBJ2-4; V gene: TRBV6-1; clone size: .; D gene: .
CDR3 DNA: TGTGCCAGCAGGACATCGGCTATCTCCTCCTACGAGCAGTACTTC; CDR3 protein: CASRTSAISSYEQYF; J gene: TRBJ2-7; V gene: TRBV28; clone size: .; D gene: .
CDR3 DNA: TGTGCCAGCAGTGACCCCGGGACAGCAACTTATGGCTACACCTTC; CDR3 protein: CASSDPGTATYGYTF; J gene: TRBJ1-2; V gene: TRBV6-1; clone size: .; D gene: TRBD1
CDR3 DNA: TGCAGCGGACGAACCACCGTAGCGGGAGGGTACAATGAGCAGTTCTTC; CDR3 protein: CSGRTTVAGGYNEQFF; J gene: TRBJ2-1; V gene: TRBV29-1; clone size: .; D gene: TRBD2
CDR3 DNA: TGTGCCAGCAGGGGGAGTTTCTATGGCTACACCTTC; CDR3 protein: CASRGSFYGYTF; J gene: TRBJ1-2; V gene: TRBV6-5; clone size: .; D gene: .
CDR3 DNA: TGTGCCAGTAGTTCCGGGGCCGCCGGGGATACGCAGTATTTT; CDR3 protein: CASSSGAAGDTQYF; J gene: TRBJ2-3; V gene: TRBV19; clone size: .; D gene: .
CDR3 DNA: TGCGCCAGCAGTTGGGGCGGACTAGCGGGAAGCGAGCAGTACTTC; CDR3 protein: CASSWGGLAGSEQYF; J gene: TRBJ2-7; V gene: TRBV5-1; clone size: once; D gene: TRBD2
CDR3 DNA: TGCGCCACCTCACGGGAGCCCGGGACAGATACGCAGTATTTT; CDR3 protein: CATSREPGTDTQYF; J gene: TRBJ2-3; V gene: TRBV5-1; clone size: .; D gene: .
CDR3 DNA: TGTGCCAGCAGCGTAGTACCGACAGGGGTAGGCGAGCAGTACTTC; CDR3 protein: CASSVVPTGVGEQYF; J gene: TRBJ2-7; V gene: TRBV9; clone size: .; D gene: TRBD1
CDR3 DNA: TGTGCCAGCAGCTTATCAGGAGCTCAACACTATGGCTACACCTTC; CDR3 protein: CASSLSGAQHYGYTF; J gene: TRBJ1-2; V gene: TRBV5-5; clone size: .; D gene: .
CDR3 DNA: TGTGCCAGCAGCTTGGGGGGTCCGAGCACAGATACGCAGTATTTT; CDR3 protein: CASSLGGPSTDTQYF; J gene: TRBJ2-3; V gene: TRBV5-4; clone size: .; D gene: .
CDR3 DNA: TGTGCCAGCAGCTTAAGCGGCGGGAACACTGAAGCTTTCTTT; CDR3 protein: CASSLSGGNTEAFF; J gene: TRBJ1-1; V gene: TRBV7-3; clone size: once; D gene: .
CDR3 DNA: TGTGCCACCCAAAGGAGCGGGAGAACCTACAATGAGCAGTTCTTC; CDR3 protein: CATQRSGRTYNEQFF; J gene: TRBJ2-1; V gene: TRBV6-5; clone size: .; D gene: TRBD2
CDR3 DNA: TGTGCCAGCTCTTCAGGAGGGAACTACGAGCAGTACTTC; CDR3 protein: CASSSGGNYEQYF; J gene: TRBJ2-7; V gene: TRBV18; clone size: .; D gene: .
CDR3 DNA: TGCGCCAGCAGCCCCCTTACAATCCCAAACGATGAGCAGTTCTTC; CDR3 protein: CASSPLTIPNDEQFF; J gene: TRBJ2-1; V gene: TRBV5-1; clone size: .; D gene: .
CDR3 DNA: TGTGCCAGCAGTTTACTAGCGGGAGCCCCCCATGAGCAGTTCTTC; CDR3 protein: CASSLLAGAPHEQFF; J gene: TRBJ2-1; V gene: TRBV28; clone size: .; D gene: TRBD2
CDR3 DNA: TGTGCCAGTAGCAACACATGGGACAGAGCCTACGAGCAGTACTTC; CDR3 protein: CASSNTWDRAYEQYF; J gene: TRBJ2-7; V gene: TRBV19; clone size: .; D gene: TRBD1
CDR3 DNA: TGTGCCAGCAGTTTAACGGGGGTAGATAGCAATCAGCCCCAGCATTTT; CDR3 protein: CASSLTGVDSNQPQHF; J gene: TRBJ1-5; V gene: TRBV28; clone size: .; D gene: .
CDR3 DNA: TGTGCCTGGGGCGGGGACTTACACCGCACAGATACGCAGTATTTT; CDR3 protein: CAWGGDLHRTDTQYF; J gene: TRBJ2-3; V gene: TRBV30; clone size: .; D gene: .
CDR3 DNA: TGTGCCAGCAGTGGATCGGGCGGCCCCTACAATGAGCAGTTCTTC; CDR3 protein: CASSGSGGPYNEQFF; J gene: TRBJ2-1; V gene: TRBV6-1; clone size: once; D gene: .
CDR3 DNA: TGTGCCAGCAGCCTTAGCGGGTTTGAGCAGTTCTTC; CDR3 protein: CASSLSGFEQFF; J gene: TRBJ2-1; V gene: TRBV6-6; clone size: .; D gene: TRBD2
CDR3 DNA: TGTGCCTGGTCTTGGCTAGCGGATCACAATGAGCAGTTCTTC; CDR3 protein: CAWSWLADHNEQFF; J gene: TRBJ2-1; V gene: TRBV30; clone size: .; D gene: TRBD2
CDR3 DNA: TGTGCCAGCAGCGTTTACCAGGGGGCAGCAGATACGCAGTATTTT; CDR3 protein: CASSVYQGAADTQYF; J gene: TRBJ2-3; V gene: TRBV9; clone size: .; D gene: TRBD1
CDR3 DNA: TGTGCCAGCAGTTTACAAGGACGGTCGGGGACCAACGAGCAGTACTTC; CDR3 protein: CASSLQGRSGTNEQYF; J gene: TRBJ2-7; V gene: TRBV28; clone size: .; D gene: .
CDR3 DNA: TGTGCCAGCAGTGTGGCGGACAGGGGTCCCTACGAGCAGTACTTC; CDR3 protein: CASSVADRGPYEQYF; J gene: TRBJ2-7; V gene: TRBV6-1; clone size: .; D gene: TRBD1
CDR3 DNA: TGTGCCAGCAGCCTACTAGCGGGGGTCTCCTACGAGCAGTACTTC; CDR3 protein: CASSLLAGVSYEQYF; J gene: TRBJ2-7; V gene: TRBV11-3; clone size: .; D gene: TRBD2
CDR3 DNA: TGTGCCAGCAGTGAAGCGATCGGCAGGGGAGGCTATCAGCCCCAGCATTTT; CDR3 protein: CASSEAIGRGGYQPQHF; J gene: TRBJ1-5; V gene: TRBV6-1; clone size: .; D gene: .
CDR3 DNA: TGTGCCAGCAGTTTCCCCAGGGTAGGATCCGGGGAGCTGTTTTTT; CDR3 protein: CASSFPRVGSGELFF; J gene: TRBJ2-2; V gene: TRBV28; clone size: .; D gene: .
CDR3 DNA: TGTGCCAGCGTAGACGGACTAGCGGGAGGCAATGAGCAGTTCTTC; CDR3 protein: CASVDGLAGGNEQFF; J gene: TRBJ2-1; V gene: TRBV2; clone size: .; D gene: TRBD2
CDR3 DNA: TGTGCCTGGGGGTTCGGTCGGTCTAATGAAAAACTGTTTTTT; CDR3 protein: CAWGFGRSNEKLFF; J gene: TRBJ1-4; V gene: TRBV30; clone size: .; D gene: .
CDR3 DNA: TGCGCCAGCAGCTTTAATGGGGACAACGCCTACGAGCAGTACTTC; CDR3 protein: CASSFNGDNAYEQYF; J gene: TRBJ2-7; V gene: TRBV5-1; clone size: .; D gene: .